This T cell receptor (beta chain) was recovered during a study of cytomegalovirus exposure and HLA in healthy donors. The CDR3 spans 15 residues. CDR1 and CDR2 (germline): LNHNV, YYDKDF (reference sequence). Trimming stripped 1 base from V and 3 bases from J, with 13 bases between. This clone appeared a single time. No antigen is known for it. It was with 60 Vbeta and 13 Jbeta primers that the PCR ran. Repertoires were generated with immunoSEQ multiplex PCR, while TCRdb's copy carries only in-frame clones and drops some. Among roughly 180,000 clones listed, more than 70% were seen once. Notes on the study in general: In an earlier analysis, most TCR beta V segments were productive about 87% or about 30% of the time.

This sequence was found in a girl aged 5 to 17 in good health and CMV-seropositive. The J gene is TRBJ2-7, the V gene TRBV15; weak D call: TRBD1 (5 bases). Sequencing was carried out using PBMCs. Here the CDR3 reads CATSRGQGRNYEQYF. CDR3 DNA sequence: TGTGCCACCAGCAGAGGCCAGGGCAGAAACTACGAGCAGTACTTC.